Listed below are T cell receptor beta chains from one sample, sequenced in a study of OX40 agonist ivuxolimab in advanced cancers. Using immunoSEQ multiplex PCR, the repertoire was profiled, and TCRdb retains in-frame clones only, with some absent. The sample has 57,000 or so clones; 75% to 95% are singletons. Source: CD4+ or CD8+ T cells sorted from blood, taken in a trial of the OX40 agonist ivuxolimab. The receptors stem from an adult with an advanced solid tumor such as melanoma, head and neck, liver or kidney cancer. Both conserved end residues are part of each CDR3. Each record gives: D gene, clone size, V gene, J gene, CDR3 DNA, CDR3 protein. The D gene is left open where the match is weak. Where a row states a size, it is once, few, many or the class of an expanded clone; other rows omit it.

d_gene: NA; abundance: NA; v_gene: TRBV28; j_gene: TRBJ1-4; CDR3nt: TGTGCCAGCACCTCCGGGGGGGCAAATAATGAAAAACTGTTTTTT; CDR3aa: CASTSGGANNEKLFF
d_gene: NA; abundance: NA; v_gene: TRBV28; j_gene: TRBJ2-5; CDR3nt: TGTGCCAGCAGTTCCCGTGGCGGCGAGGAGACCCAGTACTTC; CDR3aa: CASSSRGGEETQYF
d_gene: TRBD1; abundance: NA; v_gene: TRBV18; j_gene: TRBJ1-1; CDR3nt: TGTGCCAGCTCGCCAGGGACAGGGCTTAGTAACACTGAAGCTTTCTTT; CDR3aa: CASSPGTGLSNTEAFF
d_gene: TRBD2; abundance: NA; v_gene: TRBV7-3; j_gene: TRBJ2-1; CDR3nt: TGTGCCAGCAGCACCCCGGGACTAGCGGGTGTCTCCTACAATGAGCAGTTCTTC; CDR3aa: CASSTPGLAGVSYNEQFF
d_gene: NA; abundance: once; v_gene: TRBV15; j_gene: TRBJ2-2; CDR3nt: TGTGCCACCAGCATGGAAAAGGGAGGTCCCTTCGGGGAGCTGTTTTTT; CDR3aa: CATSMEKGGPFGELFF
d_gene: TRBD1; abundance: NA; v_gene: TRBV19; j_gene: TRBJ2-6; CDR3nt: TGTGCCAGTAGTGGACAGGGGTTCCGCTCTGGGGCCAACGTCCTGACTTTC; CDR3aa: CASSGQGFRSGANVLTF
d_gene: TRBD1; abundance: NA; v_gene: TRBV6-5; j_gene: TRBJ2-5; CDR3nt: TGTGCCAGCAGCAGACAGGGGCGGGAGACCCAGTACTTC; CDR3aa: CASSRQGRETQYF
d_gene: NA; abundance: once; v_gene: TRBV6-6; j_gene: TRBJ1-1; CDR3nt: TGTGCCAGCAGTTATGGGGGGACCGAAGCTTTCTTT; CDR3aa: CASSYGGTEAFF
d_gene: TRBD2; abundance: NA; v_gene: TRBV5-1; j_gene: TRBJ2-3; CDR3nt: TGCGCCAGCAGCAGACTAGCGGGGAGCACAGATACGCAGTATTTT; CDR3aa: CASSRLAGSTDTQYF
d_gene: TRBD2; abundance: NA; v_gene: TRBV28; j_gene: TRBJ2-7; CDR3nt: TGTGCCAGCAGTTTACCTAGCGGGAGGGCCCTGGAGCAGTACTTC; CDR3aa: CASSLPSGRALEQYF
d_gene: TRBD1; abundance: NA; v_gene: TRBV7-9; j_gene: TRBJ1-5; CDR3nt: TGTGCCAGCAGCCGGGACAGCGGAAATCAGCCCCAGCATTTT; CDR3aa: CASSRDSGNQPQHF
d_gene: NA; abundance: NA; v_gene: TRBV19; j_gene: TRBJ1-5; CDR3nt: TGTGCCAGTAGCTCGTCGGCCAATCAGCCCCAGCATTTT; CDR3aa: CASSSSANQPQHF
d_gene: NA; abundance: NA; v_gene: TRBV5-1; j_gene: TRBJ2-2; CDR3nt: TGCGCCAGCAGAGACCTAGCGAACACCGGGGAGCTGTTTTTT; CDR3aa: CASRDLANTGELFF
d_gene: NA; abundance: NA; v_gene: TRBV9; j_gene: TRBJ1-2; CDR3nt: TGTGCCAGCAGCGTAACCCCGGGGGGTGGTGGCTATGGCTACACCTTC; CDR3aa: CASSVTPGGGGYGYTF
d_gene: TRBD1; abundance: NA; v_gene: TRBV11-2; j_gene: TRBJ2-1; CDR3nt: TGTGCCAGCAGCCCTAGACGACAGGGCTCCTACAATGAGCAGTTCTTC; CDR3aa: CASSPRRQGSYNEQFF
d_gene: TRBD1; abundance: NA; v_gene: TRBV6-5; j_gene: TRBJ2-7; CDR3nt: TGTGCCAGCAGGGTACAGGGGTCCTACGAGCAGTACTTC; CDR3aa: CASRVQGSYEQYF
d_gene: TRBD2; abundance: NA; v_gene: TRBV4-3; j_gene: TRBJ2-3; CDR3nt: TGCGCCAGCAGCCAAGATCGAGTCGGGAGGGCCGGGGCGGCAGATACGCAGTATTTT; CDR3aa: CASSQDRVGRAGAADTQYF
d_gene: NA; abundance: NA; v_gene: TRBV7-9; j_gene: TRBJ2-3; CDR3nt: TGTGCCAGCAGCTTAGTTAGGGGCGGGGATACGCAGTATTTT; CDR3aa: CASSLVRGGDTQYF
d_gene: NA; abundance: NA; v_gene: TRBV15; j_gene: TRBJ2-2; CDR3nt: TGTGCCACCAGCAGCAGGTACCCCAACACCGGGGAGCTGTTTTTT; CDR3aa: CATSSRYPNTGELFF
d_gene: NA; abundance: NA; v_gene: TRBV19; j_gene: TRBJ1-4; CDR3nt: TGTGCCAGTAGTACTCCAGGGGTTAATGTCGAAAAACTGTTTTTT; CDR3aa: CASSTPGVNVEKLFF
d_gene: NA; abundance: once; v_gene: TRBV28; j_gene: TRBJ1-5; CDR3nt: TGTGCCAGCAGCCTACTGGGCTGGAATCAGCCCCAGCATTTT; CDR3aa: CASSLLGWNQPQHF
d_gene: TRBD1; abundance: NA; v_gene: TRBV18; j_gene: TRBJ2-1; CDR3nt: TGTGCCAGCTCGTCGGACAGGGGGAATGAGCAGTTCTTC; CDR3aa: CASSSDRGNEQFF
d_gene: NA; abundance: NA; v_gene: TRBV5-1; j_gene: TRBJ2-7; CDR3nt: TGCGCCAGCAGCTCCGAGGGGGGAGGCGAGCAGTACTTC; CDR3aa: CASSSEGGGEQYF
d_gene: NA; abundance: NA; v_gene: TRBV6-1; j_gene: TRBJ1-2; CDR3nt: TGTGCCAGCAGTCAAGCCGGGAGGCCCGGACTGCGTGGATCACCCTATGGCTACACCTTC; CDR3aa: CASSQAGRPGLRGSPYGYTF
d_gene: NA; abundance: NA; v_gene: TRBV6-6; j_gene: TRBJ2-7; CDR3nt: TGTGCCAGCAGTAAAGGCCTCGAGCAGTACTTC; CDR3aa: CASSKGLEQYF
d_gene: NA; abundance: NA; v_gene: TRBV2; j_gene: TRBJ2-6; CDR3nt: TGTGCCAGCACCAGACTTGGACAGTCCCTCTCTGGGGCCAACGTCCTGACTTTC; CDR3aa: CASTRLGQSLSGANVLTF
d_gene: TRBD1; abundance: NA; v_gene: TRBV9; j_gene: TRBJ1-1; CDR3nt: TGTGCCAGCAGCAGACAGGGGGCGACTGAAGCTTTCTTT; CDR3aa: CASSRQGATEAFF
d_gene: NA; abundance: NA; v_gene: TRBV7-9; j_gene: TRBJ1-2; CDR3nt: TGTGCCAGCAGCCAGGAGATCCTGATGGGTGGCTACACCTTC; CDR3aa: CASSQEILMGGYTF
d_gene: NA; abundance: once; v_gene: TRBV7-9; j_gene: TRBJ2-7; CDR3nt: TGTGCCAGCAGCTTCATCGGCAGGGCCTACGAGCAGTACTTC; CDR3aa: CASSFIGRAYEQYF
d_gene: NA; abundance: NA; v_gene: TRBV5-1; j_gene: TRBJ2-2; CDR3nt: TGCGCCAGCAGCTTAGGGGTCCTGAACACCGGGGAGCTGTTTTTT; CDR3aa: CASSLGVLNTGELFF
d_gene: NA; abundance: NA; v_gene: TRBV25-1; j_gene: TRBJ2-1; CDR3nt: TGTGCCAGCAGCTTTTGGGGAGCCCCCCAGCAGTTCTTC; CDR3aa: CASSFWGAPQQFF
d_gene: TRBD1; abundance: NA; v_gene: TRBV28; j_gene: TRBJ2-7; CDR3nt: TGTGCCAGCAGAGTCTGGACAGGGCAAGCCCGTTCCTACGAGCAGTACTTC; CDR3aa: CASRVWTGQARSYEQYF
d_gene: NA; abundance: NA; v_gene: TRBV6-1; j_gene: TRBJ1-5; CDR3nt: TGTGCCAGCAGTGAAAGTTTGGGAGGCCAGCCCCAGCATTTT; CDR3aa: CASSESLGGQPQHF
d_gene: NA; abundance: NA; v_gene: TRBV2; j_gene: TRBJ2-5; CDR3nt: TGTGCCAGCATTGATCGACCCCCGGGGGGCGGAAGGCAAGAGACCCAGTACTTC; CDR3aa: CASIDRPPGGGRQETQYF
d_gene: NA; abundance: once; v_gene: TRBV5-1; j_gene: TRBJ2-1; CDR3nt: TGCGCCAGCAGCTTGGGAGAGCGATTATCCTACAATGAGCAGTTCTTC; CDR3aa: CASSLGERLSYNEQFF
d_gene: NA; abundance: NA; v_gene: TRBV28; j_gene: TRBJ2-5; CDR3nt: TGTGCCAGCAGTTTCCTGTACCAAGAGACCCAGTACTTC; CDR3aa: CASSFLYQETQYF
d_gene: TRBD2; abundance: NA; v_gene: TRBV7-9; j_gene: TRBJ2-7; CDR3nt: TGTGCCAGCAGCTTAGCGCCACTAGCGGGGGACTCCTACGAGCAGTACTTC; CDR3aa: CASSLAPLAGDSYEQYF
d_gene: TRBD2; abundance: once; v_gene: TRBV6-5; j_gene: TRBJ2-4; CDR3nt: TGTGCCACCCGACTAGCGGGACGTCAAAACATTCAGTACTTC; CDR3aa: CATRLAGRQNIQYF
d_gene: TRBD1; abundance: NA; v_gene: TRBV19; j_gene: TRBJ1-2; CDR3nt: TGTGCCAGTATGAGGGGACAGACTACTAACTATGGCTACACCTTC; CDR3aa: CASMRGQTTNYGYTF
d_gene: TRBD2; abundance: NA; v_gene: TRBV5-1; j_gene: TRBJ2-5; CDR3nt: TGCGCCAGCAGCTTGGCCGGACTAGCGGGAGGGGGGCAAGAGACCCAGTACTTC; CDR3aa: CASSLAGLAGGGQETQYF
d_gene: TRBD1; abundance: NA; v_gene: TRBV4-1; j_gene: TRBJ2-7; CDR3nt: TGCGCCAGCAGCTCCGGGACAGGGCCAAGCTCCTACGAGCAGTACTTC; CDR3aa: CASSSGTGPSSYEQYF
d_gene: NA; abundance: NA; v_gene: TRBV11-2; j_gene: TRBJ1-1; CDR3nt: TGTGCCAGCAGCCCCCGGGGGGGCCTCACGGCTTTCTTT; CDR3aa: CASSPRGGLTAFF
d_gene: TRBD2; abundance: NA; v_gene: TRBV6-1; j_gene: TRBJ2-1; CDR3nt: TGTGCCAGCAGGGCTAGCGGGACCAATGAGCAGTTCTTC; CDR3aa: CASRASGTNEQFF
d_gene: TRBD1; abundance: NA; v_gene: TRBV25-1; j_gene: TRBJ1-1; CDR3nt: TGTGCCAGCAGTGCCTCCGGGACAGGGCGCGGGACACTAGAAGCTTTCTTT; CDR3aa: CASSASGTGRGTLEAFF
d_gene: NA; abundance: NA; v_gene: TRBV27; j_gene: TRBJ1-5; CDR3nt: TGTGCCAGCAGTTTATTCGGCAGTCAATTTATCAATCAGCCCCAGCATTTT; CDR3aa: CASSLFGSQFINQPQHF
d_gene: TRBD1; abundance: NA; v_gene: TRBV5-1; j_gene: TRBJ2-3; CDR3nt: TGCGCCAGCAGCTCGGGACAGTTTTTCGATACGCAGTATTTT; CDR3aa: CASSSGQFFDTQYF
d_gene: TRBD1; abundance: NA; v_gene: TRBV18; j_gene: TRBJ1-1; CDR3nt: TGTGCCAGCTCCCTAGGACAGGGGAACACTGAAGCTTTCTTT; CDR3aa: CASSLGQGNTEAFF
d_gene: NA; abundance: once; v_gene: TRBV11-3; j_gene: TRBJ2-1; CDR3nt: TGTGCCAGCAGCTTGGGCGGCGGGACCCACAATGAGCAGTTCTTC; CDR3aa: CASSLGGGTHNEQFF